These 20 T cell receptor beta chains were sequenced from one sample in a study of cytomegalovirus exposure and HLA in healthy donors. Use of 60 Vbeta and 13 Jbeta primers characterized the PCR. The table came from immunoSEQ multiplex PCR; TCRdb's copy has only in-frame clones and leaves some out. The sample includes approximately 120,000 clones, 74% of them seen just once. Source material: PBMCs. Receptors originate from a woman in her fifties or sixties in good health and CMV-seropositive.

V usage is TRBV7-9 and J usage is TRBJ2-1, with D hard to call. From germline, CDR1 is SEHNR and CDR2 FQNEAQ (reference sequence). The CDR3 covers 14 residues. V gave up 7 bases and J gave up 1 base, with 11 bases separating them. This CDR3 reads CASKRAGSYNEQFF. The CDR3 DNA reads as TGTGCCAGCAAGAGAGCCGGGTCCTACAATGAGCAGTTCTTC.

The rearrangement links TRBV12-5 to TRBJ2-1; tentative D call: TRBD2 (7 bases). V gave up 6 bases and J gave up 9 bases, with 24 bases separating them. Germline V gives CDR1 LGHNT, CDR2 FRNRAP. The CDR3 is 16 residues long. This CDR3 is CASGHREGGANLEQFF. The CDR3 DNA follows: TGTGCTAGTGGACACCGAGAGGGGGGGGCCAATCTTGAGCAGTTCTTC.

This CDR3 reads CASSLAASSYNEQFF. The CDR3 DNA reads as TGTGCCAGCAGTTTAGCAGCGAGCTCCTACAATGAGCAGTTCTTC. The rearrangement links TRBV27 to TRBJ2-1, with D unresolved. The CDR3 spans 15 residues. Between the trimmed V and J ends, which lost 2 bases and 0 bases, there was a span of 8 bases. Per the germline V gene, CDR1 is MNHEY and CDR2 is SMNVEV (reference sequence).

This chain links TRBV2 with TRBJ2-5, with D unclear. The germline V and J ends were trimmed by 0 bases and 0 bases, with 8 bases remaining between them. CDR1 and CDR2 from the germline V gene are SNHLY and FYNNEI. This CDR3 is 15 amino acids long. CDR3 DNA sequence: TGTGCCAGCAGTGAAGCGATGGCGGACCAAGAGACCCAGTACTTC. The encoded protein is CASSEAMADQETQYF. Filled out from reference TRBV2 and TRBJ2-5, the complete variable domain reads EPEVTQTPSHQVTQMGQEVILRCVPISNHLYFYWYRQILGQKVEFLVSFYNNEISEKSEIFDDQFSVERPDGSNFTLKIRSTKLEDSAMYFCASSEAMADQETQYFGPGTRLLVL.

The chain has TRBV4-1 and TRBJ2-1; 7 bases map to TRBD2. The CDR3 is 16 residues long. Losses at the gene ends were 3 bases for V and 0 bases for J; bases not matched to a gene: 5. CDR1 is MGHRA and CDR2 is YSYEKL in the germline V gene. CDR3 DNA sequence: TGCGCCAGCAGCCACCTAGCGGATGGCTCCTACAATGAGCAGTTCTTC. Encoded protein: CASSHLADGSYNEQFF.

This clone has only one observation. V usage is TRBV7-8 and J usage is TRBJ2-2; 8 bases map to TRBD1. There are 16 residues in the CDR3. V lost 6 bases and J lost 4; bases outside the gene matches: 10. Germline values: CDR1 SGHVS, CDR2 FQNEAQ. This CDR3 reads CASRAGQGRSTGELFF. The CDR3 nucleotides are TGTGCCAGCAGAGCAGGACAGGGTCGAAGCACCGGGGAGCTGTTTTTT.

The chain links TRBV19 to TRBJ1-5; TRBD1 aligns across 8 bases. This CDR3 comprises 16 residues. From germline, CDR1 is LNHDA and CDR2 SQIVND (reference sequence). Trimming took 3 bases from V and 11 from J; bases not matched to a gene: 15. For the CDR3, the DNA is TGTGCCAGTAGTATCCCCACGACAGGGGCCCGAGCTGCCCAGCATTTT. Translating gives CASSIPTTGARAAQHF.

The rearrangement joins TRBV4-2 to TRBJ2-2; 9 bases line up with TRBD2. Germline lookup yields CDR1 LGHNA and CDR2 YNFKEQ. CDR3 size: 16 residues. The V segment lost 0 bases and the J segment 6 bases; nucleotides outside the gene matches: 5. The CDR3 DNA reads TGTGCCAGCAGCCAAGATGCGGGGGGGCCTTCCGGGGAGCTGTTTTTT. It is translated as CASSQDAGGPSGELFF.

For this clone: The identical CDR3 is also encoded by other nucleotide sequences in the sample. The chain joins TRBV28 to TRBJ1-6; 10 nucleotides match TRBD1. The CDR3 has 15 amino acids. With V trimmed by 10 bases and J by 10 bases, 13 bases remained unmatched. The germline V gene has CDR1 MDHEN and CDR2 SYDVKM. The CDR3 loop reads CATQIRTGGGSPLHF. The DNA for the CDR3 is TGTGCCACCCAGATACGGACAGGGGGGGGCTCACCCCTCCACTTT.

This clone was seen only a few times. This chain connects TRBV15 to TRBJ2-7; 8 bases map to TRBD1. Germline CDR1 LNHNV, CDR2 YYDKDF (reference sequence). V lost 4 bases and J lost 2; bases outside the gene matches: 7. This CDR3 has 15 residues. The CDR3 DNA reads TGTGCCACCAGCAATGGGCCGACAGGGGCCTACGAGCAGTACTTC. Encoded protein: CATSNGPTGAYEQYF.

The chain links TRBV7-9 to TRBJ2-7; D is unresolved. CDR1 and CDR2 (germline): SEHNR, FQNEAQ (reference sequence). This CDR3 spans 14 amino acids. V was pared by 2 bases and J by 0 bases, with 8 bases between. This chain's CDR3 is CASSLPASSYEQYF. In DNA form, the CDR3 reads TGTGCCAGCAGCTTACCCGCGAGCTCCTACGAGCAGTACTTC.

This sequence joins TRBV10-1 and TRBJ2-7; D remains unclear. V lost 4 bases, J lost 7 bases, and 17 bases lay in between. The germline V gene encodes CDR1 WNHNN and CDR2 SYGVQD (reference sequence). This CDR3 is 14 amino acids long. The CDR3 DNA sequence: TGCGCCAGCAGTGTGGAAGCTGGGCTGAGTGAGCAGTACTTC. This translates into CASSVEAGLSEQYF.

This clone was seen a single time. This chain joins TRBV2 and TRBJ1-4; D unresolved. The V end lost 2 bases, the J end lost 4 bases, and 5 bases lay between the germline ends. Germline V gene data show CDR1 as SNHLY and CDR2 as FYNNEI. This CDR3 is 13 amino acids long. CDR3 coding DNA: TGTGCCAGCAGTGAAAACAGTAATGAAAAACTGTTTTTT. Protein sequence: CASSENSNEKLFF.

This chain joins TRBV2 and TRBJ2-1, with 12 bases identical to TRBD2. V was pared by 5 bases and J by 6 bases, with 5 bases of the junction left unmatched. From germline, CDR1 is SNHLY and CDR2 FYNNEI. This CDR3 is built from 15 residues. CDR3 DNA: TGTGCCAGCAGTAAAATACTAGCGGGGGGCAATGAGCAGTTCTTC. This translates into CASSKILAGGNEQFF.

The chain is built from TRBV29-1 and TRBJ1-4; D not resolved. The germline CDR1 and CDR2 sequences are SQVTM and ANQGSEA. The CDR3 is made up of 13 amino acids. V lost 4 bases and J lost 2, with 8 bases in between. The CDR3: CSVADQTNEKLFF. In DNA form, the CDR3 reads TGCAGCGTTGCAGATCAGACTAATGAAAAACTGTTTTTT.

Comment on this clone: Germline and junction disagree at one end, which may indicate a read error. The J gene is TRBJ2-1, the V gene TRBV9; 8 bases are shared with TRBD1. CDR3 length: 13 amino acids. Germline loops: CDR1 SGDLS, CDR2 YYNGEE. The CDR3 region is CASSPTIKDREIF. Here the CDR3 DNA reads TGTGCCAGCAGCCCCACCATTAAGGACAGGGAAATCTTC.

The V gene is TRBV4-3, the J gene TRBJ1-3; D is unresolved. Germline V CDR1 and CDR2: LGHNA, YSLEER. The CDR3 is made up of 13 amino acids. The germline V and J ends were trimmed by 3 bases and 1 base, with 4 bases remaining between them. CDR3 nucleotide sequence: TGCGCCAGCAGCCAGGAGTCTGGAAACACCATATATTTT. It yields the protein CASSQESGNTIYF.

This chain uses TRBV11-2 with TRBJ2-3; 11 bases line up with TRBD1. The CDR3 length is 15 residues. The ends lost 3 bases at V and 4 bases at J; junction bases unmatched: 3. Germline CDR1 reads SGHAT; CDR2 reads FQNNGV. CDR3 coding DNA: TGTGCCAGCAGCTTCAGGGGACAGGGGGCAGATACGCAGTATTTT. This encodes CASSFRGQGADTQYF.

The chain recombines TRBV7-9 with TRBJ1-3; the D is unclear. V gave up 5 bases and J gave up 0 bases, with 17 bases separating them. Germline CDR1 and CDR2: SEHNR and FQNEAQ (reference sequence). The CDR3 covers 17 residues. The CDR3 sequence is CASSRSRAGISGNTIYF. The CDR3 bases are TGTGCCAGCAGCCGGTCCCGGGCGGGAATCTCTGGAAACACCATATATTTT.

J is TRBJ2-7 and V is TRBV4-3; the match to TRBD1 covers 9 bases. V lost 2 bases and J lost 3; bases outside the gene matches: 8. Germline-derived CDR1 and CDR2 are LGHNA and YSLEER. The CDR3 covers 16 residues. Here the CDR3 reads CASSQQTGTGFYEQYF. CDR3 in DNA: TGCGCCAGCAGCCAACAGACCGGGACAGGGTTCTACGAGCAGTACTTC.